The T cell receptor (beta chain) described here comes from a study of T cell repertoires in cytomegalovirus infection. Study-wide findings and caveats: HLA-C-restricted TCR beta clonotypes specific for CMV led the ex vivo response.

TCRdb reprocessed the reads via MiXCR and lists one record per CDR3 protein. Of hundreds of thousands of distinct CDR3 sequences detected, around 11% appear once; the ten largest clones hold 9.5% to 13%. In its sample, this clonotype was seen many times. The antigen is undetermined. This receptor was taken from a human donor in good health (CMV status not recorded). Some clones in this sample may be carry-over from other donors' samples. What was sequenced was PBMCs.

Here the CDR3 DNA reads TGCAGTGCTCCAGGCCAGCGGGGGGGAACCGGGGAGCTGTTTTTT. This translates into CSAPGQRGGTGELFF. The chain links TRBV20-1 to TRBJ2-2; 10 nucleotides line up with TRBD2. Germline trimming cut 5 bases from V and 5 bases from J; bases unmatched to any gene: 8. CDR1 is DFQATT and CDR2 is SNEGSKA in the germline V gene (reference sequence). This CDR3 region has 15 residues.